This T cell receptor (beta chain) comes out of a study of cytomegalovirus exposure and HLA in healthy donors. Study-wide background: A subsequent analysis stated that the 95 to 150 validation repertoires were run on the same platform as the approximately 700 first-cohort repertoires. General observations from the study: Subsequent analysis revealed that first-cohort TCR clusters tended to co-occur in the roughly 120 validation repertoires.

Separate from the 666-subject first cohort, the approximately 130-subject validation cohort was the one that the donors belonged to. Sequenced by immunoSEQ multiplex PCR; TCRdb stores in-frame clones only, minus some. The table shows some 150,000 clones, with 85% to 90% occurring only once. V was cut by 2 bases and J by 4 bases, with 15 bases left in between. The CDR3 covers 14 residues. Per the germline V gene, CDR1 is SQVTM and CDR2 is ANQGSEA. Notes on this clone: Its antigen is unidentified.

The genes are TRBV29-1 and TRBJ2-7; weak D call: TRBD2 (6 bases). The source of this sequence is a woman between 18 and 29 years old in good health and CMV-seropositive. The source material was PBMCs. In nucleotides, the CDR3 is TGCAGCGTTGAACTTGAGGGGACTGGTTACGAGCAGTACTTC. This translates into CSVELEGTGYEQYF.